One sample yielded the 10 T cell receptor beta chains listed below, sequenced in a study of shared clonotypes between healthy human individuals. CD45RO-negative, CCR7-positively selected cells formed the naive CD8 fraction, excluding terminally differentiated effector memory CD45RA+ cells. Sequenced by immunoSEQ multiplex PCR; TCRdb stores in-frame clones only, minus some. The profile shows about 1,900,000 clones, about 95% of them singletons. Sequenced input: naive CD8+ T cells sorted from blood. These receptors came from a man aged 18 to 35 in good health.

Only one count was recorded for this clone. The chain couples TRBV4-1 to TRBJ2-1; no clear D gene. From germline, CDR1 is MGHRA and CDR2 YSYEKL. The germline V and J ends were trimmed by 1 base and 0 bases, with 10 bases remaining between them. The CDR3 is 16 amino acids. The CDR3 is CASSQVASSSYNEQFF. CDR3 nucleotide sequence: TGCGCCAGCAGCCAAGTCGCCTCTAGCTCCTACAATGAGCAGTTCTTC.

The chain carries TRBV5-5 and TRBJ2-5; a possible D gene is TRBD2 (5 bases). V was pared by 0 bases and J by 8 bases, with 11 bases between. The CDR3 spans 13 residues. CDR1 is SGHKS and CDR2 is YYEKEE in the germline V gene (reference sequence). CDR3 protein: CASSLEEDVTQYF. The CDR3, as DNA: TGTGCCAGCAGCTTGGAGGAGGATGTAACCCAGTACTTC.

This clone was seen just once. Other DNA variants within this sample encode the same CDR3. This sequence joins TRBV6-5 and TRBJ1-5; D not certain. Trimming took 6 bases from V and 2 from J, leaving 8 bases between them. Germline loops: CDR1 MNHEY, CDR2 SVGAGI. CDR3 size: 13 residues. CDR3 sequence reads: CASSPGGNQPQHF. The CDR3 DNA follows: TGTGCCAGCAGCCCAGGAGGCAATCAGCCCCAGCATTTT.

This rearrangement joins TRBV13 to TRBJ2-7; 13 bases are a match to TRBD2. Germline loops: CDR1 PRHDT, CDR2 FYEKMQ (reference sequence). CDR3 length equals 16 residues. V shed 5 bases, J shed 4 bases, and the junction held 8 bases outside the gene matches. The CDR3 spells CASSPTGTSGKYEQYF. DNA of the CDR3: TGTGCCAGCAGCCCGACAGGGACTAGCGGGAAATACGAGCAGTACTTC.

This CDR3 reads CASSIGTTYEQYF. The CDR3 DNA sequence: TGCGCCAGCAGTATTGGGACTACCTACGAGCAGTACTTC. This chain connects TRBV10-1 to TRBJ2-7, with TRBD2 matching over 7 bases. Germline V gene sequence: CDR1 WNHNN, CDR2 SYGVQD (reference sequence). V gave up 5 bases and J gave up 2 bases; unmatched junction bases: 3. The length of the CDR3 is 13 residues.

The chain uses TRBV4-3 and TRBJ1-1; D gene uncertain. The germline V gene has CDR1 LGHNA and CDR2 YSLEER. The length of the CDR3 is 15 residues. Between the trimmed V and J ends, which lost 2 bases and 1 base, there was a span of 11 bases. The CDR3 is CASSQLGMQNTEAFF. CDR3 DNA: TGCGCCAGCAGCCAATTAGGTATGCAGAACACTGAAGCTTTCTTT.

This clone was seen more than once but under ten times. The same CDR3 also results from other DNA sequences found in this sample. In DNA form, the CDR3 reads TGTGCCAGCAGTTTAGGTGGGAACACTGAAGCTTTCTTT. As protein: CASSLGGNTEAFF. The chain joins TRBV27 to TRBJ1-1; D is undetermined. CDR1 MNHEY and CDR2 SMNVEV come from the germline V gene (reference sequence). V lost 2 bases to trimming and J lost 1 base, with 5 bases between them. CDR3 size: 13 residues.

The J gene is TRBJ2-7, the V gene TRBV19, with D uncertain. The V and J ends lost 3 bases and 5 bases respectively, with 14 bases between them. CDR3 length: 14 residues. CDR1 LNHDA and CDR2 SQIVND come from the germline V gene (reference sequence). DNA for the CDR3: TGTGCCAGTAGTATTGGCGGTGACCTGGACGAGCAGTACTTC. This gives the protein CASSIGGDLDEQYF.

A remark on this clone: Other nucleotide sequences from this sample produce the same CDR3. V and J are TRBV28 and TRBJ1-5; TRBD1 matches 8 bases. V was clipped by 2 bases and J by 7 bases; unmatched bases: 1. CDR1 and CDR2 from the germline V gene are MDHEN and SYDVKM. The CDR3 runs 13 residues. DNA of the CDR3: TGTGCCAGCAGTTTACCAGGGGGCCAGCCCCAGCATTTT. It yields the protein CASSLPGGQPQHF.

This chain uses TRBV7-9 with TRBJ2-5; D unresolved. The CDR3 has 14 amino acids. Germline assignment: CDR1 SEHNR and CDR2 FQNEAQ (reference sequence). Trimming stripped 1 base from V and 0 bases from J, with 6 bases between. CDR3 in amino acids: CASSLDTNQETQYF. The CDR3 nucleotides are TGTGCCAGCAGCTTAGACACTAACCAAGAGACCCAGTACTTC.